This entry is about one T cell receptor (beta chain). This entry belongs to a study of blood T cell repertoires in COVID-19. Repertoires were generated with immunoSEQ multiplex PCR, while TCRdb's copy carries only in-frame clones and drops some. The sample holds 200,000 to 250,000 clones; roughly 80% are singletons and the top ten take about 10%. This receptor was taken from a woman older than 75 with acute or convalescent COVID-19. Input material: peripheral blood.

The CDR3 bases are TGTGCCAGCAGCTTGGCCGGTGGCCGGAGTAGTTGGGGCTACACCTTC. It is translated as CASSLAGGRSSWGYTF. The chain is built from TRBV5-6 and TRBJ1-2; D is unresolved. This CDR3 spans 16 amino acids. Looked up from germline, CDR1 is SGHDT and CDR2 is YYEEEE. V shed 0 bases and J shed 8 bases, with 20 bases lying between them. The whole variable domain, filled in from reference TRBV5-6 and TRBJ1-2, reads DAGVTQSPTHLIKTRGQQVTLRCSPKSGHDTVSWYQQALGQGPQFIFQYYEEEERQRGNFPDRFSGHQFPNYSSELNVNALLLGDSALYLCASSLAGGRSSWGYTFGSGTRLTVV.